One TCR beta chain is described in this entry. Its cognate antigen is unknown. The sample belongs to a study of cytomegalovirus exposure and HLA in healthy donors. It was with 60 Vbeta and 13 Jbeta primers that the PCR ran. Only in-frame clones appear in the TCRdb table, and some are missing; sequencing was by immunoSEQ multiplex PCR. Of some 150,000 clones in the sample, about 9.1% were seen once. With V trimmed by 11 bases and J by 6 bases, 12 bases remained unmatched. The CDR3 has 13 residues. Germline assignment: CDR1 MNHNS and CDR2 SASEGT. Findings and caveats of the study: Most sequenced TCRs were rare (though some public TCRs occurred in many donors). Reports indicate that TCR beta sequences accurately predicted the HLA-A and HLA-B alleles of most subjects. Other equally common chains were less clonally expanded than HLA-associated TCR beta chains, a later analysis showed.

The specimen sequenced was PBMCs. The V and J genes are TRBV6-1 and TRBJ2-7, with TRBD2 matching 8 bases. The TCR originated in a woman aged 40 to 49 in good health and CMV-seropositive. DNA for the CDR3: TGTGCCTCCAAGCGGGGGCCAGGAGCCGAGCAGTACTTC. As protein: CASKRGPGAEQYF.